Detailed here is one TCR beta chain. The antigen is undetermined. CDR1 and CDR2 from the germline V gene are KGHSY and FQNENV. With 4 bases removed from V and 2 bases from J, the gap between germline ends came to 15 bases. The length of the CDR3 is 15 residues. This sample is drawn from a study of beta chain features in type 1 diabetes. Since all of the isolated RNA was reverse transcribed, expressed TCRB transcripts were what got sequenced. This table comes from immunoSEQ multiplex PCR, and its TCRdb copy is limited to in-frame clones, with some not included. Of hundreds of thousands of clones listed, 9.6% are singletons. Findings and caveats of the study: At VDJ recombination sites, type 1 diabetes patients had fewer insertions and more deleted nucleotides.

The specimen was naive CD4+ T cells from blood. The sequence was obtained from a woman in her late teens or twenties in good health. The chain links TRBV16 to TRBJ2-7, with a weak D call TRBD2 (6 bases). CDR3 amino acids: CASSLQAGSAYEQYF. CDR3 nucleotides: TGTGCCAGCAGCCTCCAAGCGGGTTCAGCCTACGAGCAGTACTTC.